This T cell receptor beta chain was sequenced during a study of blood T cell repertoires in COVID-19. Study-level background: Both acute and convalescent COVID-19 samples were obtained from the United States, Italy and Spain. PBMCs, B-cell-depleted T cells, or T cells were the source of the cDNA or gDNA that made up the material.

Looked up from germline, CDR1 is MNHEY and CDR2 is SMNVEV (reference sequence). With V trimmed by 6 bases and J by 4 bases, 8 bases remained unmatched. The CDR3 spans 14 residues. In the original analysis: Reference gene primers were amplified, and this amplification served to estimate nucleated cell counts. Assay: immunoSEQ multiplex PCR; the TCRdb copy retains only in-frame clones and omits some. That table supplies the V and J calls and clone size; D and trimming were determined from the DNA. The table includes 95,000 to 150,000 clones, roughly 77% detected once. In this sample, this clone turned up many times.

This receptor was obtained from a man between 60 and 75 years old with active or convalescent COVID-19. Sequences were obtained from peripheral blood. The rearrangement uses TRBV27 and TRBJ2-7, with 8 bases matching TRBD1. This chain's CDR3 is CASRVTGDRYEQYF. CDR3 DNA: TGTGCCAGCAGGGTGACAGGGGATCGGTACGAGCAGTACTTC.